This T cell receptor (beta chain) was sequenced for a study of CD8+CD57+ T cells in acquired aplastic anemia listed by TCRdb under 2018. Looking at the study overall: Extracted DNA from sorted CD4+ and CD8+ cells averaged around 3.5 ug, ranging from about 0.19 to 30 ug. An average of approximately 10 million reads for CD4+ cells and 11.0 million reads for CD8+ cells was obtained from healthy donor samples. What the authors observed across the whole study: Roughly 30 CD8+ CDR3 sequences were found to be shared between patients and controls, but these sequences appeared to be highly expressed in patients and within the immunodominant clones of the patients. No significant difference in CD8+ Simpson's diversity was found between patients and healthy controls (P=0.060).

The CDR3, from cysteine to phenylalanine, totals 12 residues. Just the 36-base CDR3 DNA is kept, in frame starting at base 1. V is shortened by 5 bases, J by 5 bases, and the region joining them spans 9 bases. According to the germline V gene (reference sequence), CDR1 reads SEHNR and CDR2 reads FQNEAQ. Genomic DNA was used as template for profiling of TCR beta VDJ combinations and CDR3 sequences. TCR repertoire sequencing was run on an Illumina HiSeq 2000. The study's own analysis went as follows. Repertoires were assessed using TRBV/TRBJ rearrangement plots, CDR3 size and DJ length profiles, and Simpson's diversity index. The most abundant DNA sequence in the deep sequencing data was taken as the immunodominant clone. CDR3 amino acid sequences were screened for sharing across subjects and were compared with published repertoires and the VDJdb database. TCRdb reran the public reads through fastp at Q25 and MiXCR, keeping productive beta chains. For every CDR3 protein sequence, its rows merge into one entry that carries the most common genes and DNA. These V and J calls derive from TCRdb rather than the authors' analysis. The sample yields roughly 58,000 distinct CDR3 sequences; under 55% were counted once. Together, the top ten hold 2% to 3% of the sample.

With regard to this clonotype: The target of this receptor is not known. No much larger clone exists at a distance of one base, and base qualities are not known.

In this study, sorted CD4+ and CD8+ T cells from the blood of healthy subjects and of severe aplastic anemia patients had their TCR repertoires deep-sequenced. Ficoll-Paque density gradient centrifugation was used to isolate peripheral blood mononuclear cells. Before DNA was extracted, CD4+ and CD8+ T cells were sorted using either FACS or magnetic beads. The clonotype was recovered from a human donor in good health, serving as a control. The chain joins TRBV7-9 to TRBJ2-5, with TRBD1 tentatively as D gene (6 bases match). Sequenced sample: sorted CD4+, CD8+, or CD8+CD57+ T cells (not recorded which) from PBMCs. The sequenced DNA: TGTGCCAGCAGCGAAAGGGGGGAGACCCAGTACTTC. This is translated as CASSERGETQYF.